This record concerns one T cell receptor beta chain sequence. The data were taken from a study of T-cell memory formation after mild COVID-19. Germline values: CDR1 LGHNA, CDR2 YSLEER. Trimming shortened V by 0 bases and J by 6 bases, and 10 bases separated the two germline ends. The CDR3 is made up of 14 amino acids. TCRdb re-analysed the 5' RACE reads in MiXCR, keeping a single row per CDR3 protein. This sample carries 250,000 to 300,000 distinct CDR3 sequences, more than 15% of them seen once, and the ten largest clones take 23%. J is TRBJ2-3 and V is TRBV4-3; weak D call: TRBD2 (6 bases). Sequencing was done on a sample of PBMCs or a T cell subset sorted from them (not recorded which). The receptor was isolated from a man between 18 and 29 years old who had mild COVID-19 (a few samples of this study predate the infection). Cell type and time point are not known. CDR3 in DNA: TGCGCCAGCAGCCAAGAAGGGGACTTGGATACGCAGTATTTT. Encoded protein: CASSQEGDLDTQYF.